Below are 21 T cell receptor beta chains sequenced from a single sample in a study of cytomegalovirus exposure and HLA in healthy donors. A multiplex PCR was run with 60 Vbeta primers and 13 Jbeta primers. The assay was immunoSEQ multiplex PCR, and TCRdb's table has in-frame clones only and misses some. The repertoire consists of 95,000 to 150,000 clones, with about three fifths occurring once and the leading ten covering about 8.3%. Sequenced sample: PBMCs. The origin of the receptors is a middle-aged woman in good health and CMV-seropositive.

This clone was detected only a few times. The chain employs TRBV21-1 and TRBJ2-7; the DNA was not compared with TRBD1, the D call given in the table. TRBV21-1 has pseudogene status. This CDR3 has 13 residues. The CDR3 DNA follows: TGTGCCAGCAGCACAATGACAGGGTTCGAGCAGTACTTC. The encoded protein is CASSTMTGFEQYF.

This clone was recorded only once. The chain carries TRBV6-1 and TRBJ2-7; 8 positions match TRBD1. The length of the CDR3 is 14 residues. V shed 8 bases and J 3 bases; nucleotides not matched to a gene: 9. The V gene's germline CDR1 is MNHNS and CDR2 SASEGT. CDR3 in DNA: TGTGCCAGCGTCCCCGGGACAGGAGACTACGAGCAGTACTTC. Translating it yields CASVPGTGDYEQYF.

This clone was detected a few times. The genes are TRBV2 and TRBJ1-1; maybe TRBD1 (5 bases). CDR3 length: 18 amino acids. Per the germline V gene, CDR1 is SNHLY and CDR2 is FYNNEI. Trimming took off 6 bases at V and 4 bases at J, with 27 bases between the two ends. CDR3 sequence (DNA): TGTGCCAGCAGAGGCTTCCGGGGGGAGATCAGAAGTAGCACTGAAGCTTTCTTT. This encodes CASRGFRGEIRSSTEAFF.

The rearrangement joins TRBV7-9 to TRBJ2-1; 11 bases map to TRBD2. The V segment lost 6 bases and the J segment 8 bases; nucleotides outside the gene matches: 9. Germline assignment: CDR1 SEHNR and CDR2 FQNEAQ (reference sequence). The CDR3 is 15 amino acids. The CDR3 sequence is CASSFFTSGSHEQFF. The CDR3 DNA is TGTGCCAGCAGTTTCTTCACTAGCGGGAGCCATGAGCAGTTCTTC.

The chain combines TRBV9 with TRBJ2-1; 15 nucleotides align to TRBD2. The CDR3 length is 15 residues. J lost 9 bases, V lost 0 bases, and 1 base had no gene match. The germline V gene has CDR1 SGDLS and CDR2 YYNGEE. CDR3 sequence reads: CASSVVGLAGGEQFF. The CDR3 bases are TGTGCCAGCAGCGTAGTGGGACTAGCGGGAGGTGAGCAGTTCTTC.

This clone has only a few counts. CDR3 DNA: TGTGCCAGCAGCCGGGGGGGGTCCTATAATTCACCCCTCCACTTT. Amino acids: CASSRGGSYNSPLHF. This chain links TRBV27 with TRBJ1-6, with D tentatively TRBD1 (5 bases). Germline V lookup: CDR1 MNHEY, CDR2 SMNVEV (reference sequence). With 6 bases removed from V and 1 base from J, the gap between germline ends came to 10 bases. The CDR3 is made up of 15 amino acids.

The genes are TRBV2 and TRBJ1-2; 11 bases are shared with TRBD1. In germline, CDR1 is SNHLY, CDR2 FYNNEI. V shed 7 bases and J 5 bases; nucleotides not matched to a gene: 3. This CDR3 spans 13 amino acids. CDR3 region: CASKGTGGYGYTF. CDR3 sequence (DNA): TGTGCCAGCAAGGGGACAGGGGGTTATGGCTACACCTTC. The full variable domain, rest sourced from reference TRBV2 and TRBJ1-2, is EPEVTQTPSHQVTQMGQEVILRCVPISNHLYFYWYRQILGQKVEFLVSFYNNEISEKSEIFDDQFSVERPDGSNFTLKIRSTKLEDSAMYFCASKGTGGYGYTFGSGTRLTVV.

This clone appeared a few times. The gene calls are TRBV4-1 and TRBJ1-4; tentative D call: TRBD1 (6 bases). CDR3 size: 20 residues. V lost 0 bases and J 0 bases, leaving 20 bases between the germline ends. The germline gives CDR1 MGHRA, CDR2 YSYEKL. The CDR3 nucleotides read TGCGCCAGCAGCCAAGAAGAGGGCAGGGGTTCGTATCCAACTAATGAAAAACTGTTTTTT. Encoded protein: CASSQEEGRGSYPTNEKLFF.

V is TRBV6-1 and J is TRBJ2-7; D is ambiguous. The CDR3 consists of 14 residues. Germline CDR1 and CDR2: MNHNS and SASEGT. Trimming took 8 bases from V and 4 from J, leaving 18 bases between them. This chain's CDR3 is CASCKDTALYEQYF. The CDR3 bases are TGTGCCAGCTGTAAAGATACTGCCCTTTACGAGCAGTACTTC.

CDR3 in amino acids: CASSLAQTGLTVFF. The CDR3 region has the DNA TGTGCCAGCAGCTTGGCCCAGACAGGGTTGACCGTGTTTTTT. The chain links TRBV5-6 to TRBJ2-2; 7 nucleotides match TRBD1. CDR3 length: 14 amino acids. Germline loops: CDR1 SGHDT, CDR2 YYEEEE. Trimming cost V 0 bases and J 15 bases; bases outside gene matches: 11.

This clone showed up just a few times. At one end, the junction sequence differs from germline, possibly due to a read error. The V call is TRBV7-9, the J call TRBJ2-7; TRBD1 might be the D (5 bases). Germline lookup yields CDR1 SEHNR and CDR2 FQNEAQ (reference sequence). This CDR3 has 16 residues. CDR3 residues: CSSSSSSGSLSYEQYF. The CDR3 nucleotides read TGTTCCAGCAGCTCGTCCTCAGGGTCTCTCTCCTACGAGCAGTACTTC.

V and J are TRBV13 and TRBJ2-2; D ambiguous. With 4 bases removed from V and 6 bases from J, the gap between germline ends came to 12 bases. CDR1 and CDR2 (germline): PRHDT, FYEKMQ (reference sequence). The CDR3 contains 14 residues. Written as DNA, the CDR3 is TGTGCCAGCAGCTCCGGCCTAGAGGCCGGGGAGCTGTTTTTT. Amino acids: CASSSGLEAGELFF.

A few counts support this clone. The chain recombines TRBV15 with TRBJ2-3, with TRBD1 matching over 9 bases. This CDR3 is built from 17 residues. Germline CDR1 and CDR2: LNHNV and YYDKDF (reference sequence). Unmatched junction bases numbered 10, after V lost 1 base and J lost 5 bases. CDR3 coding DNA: TGTGCCACCAGCAGAGTGGGGGGAGGACAGGGGTTAGATACGCAGTATTTT. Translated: CATSRVGGGQGLDTQYF. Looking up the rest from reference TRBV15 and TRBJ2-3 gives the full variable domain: DAMVIQNPRYQVTQFGKPVTLSCSQTLNHNVMYWYQQKSSQAPKLLFHYYDKDFNNEADTPDNFQSRRPNTSFCFLDIRSPGLGDTAMYLCATSRVGGGQGLDTQYFGPGTRLTVL.

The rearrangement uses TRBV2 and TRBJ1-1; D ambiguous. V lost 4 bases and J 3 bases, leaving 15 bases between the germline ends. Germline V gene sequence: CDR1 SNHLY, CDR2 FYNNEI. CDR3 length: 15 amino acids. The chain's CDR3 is CASSVSPSTDTEAFF. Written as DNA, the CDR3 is TGTGCCAGCAGTGTGTCCCCTAGCACCGACACTGAAGCTTTCTTT.

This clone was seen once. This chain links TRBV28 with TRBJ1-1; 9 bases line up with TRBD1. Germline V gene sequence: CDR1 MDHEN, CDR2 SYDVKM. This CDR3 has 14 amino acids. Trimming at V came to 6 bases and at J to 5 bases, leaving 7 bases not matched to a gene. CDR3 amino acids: CASRPPGQGTEAFF. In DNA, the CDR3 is TGTGCCAGCAGACCCCCGGGACAGGGAACTGAAGCTTTCTTT.

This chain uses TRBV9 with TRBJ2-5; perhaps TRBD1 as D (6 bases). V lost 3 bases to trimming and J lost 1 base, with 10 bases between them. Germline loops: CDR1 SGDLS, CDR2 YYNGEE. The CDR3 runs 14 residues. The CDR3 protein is CASSARGGQETQYF. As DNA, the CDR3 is TGTGCCAGCAGCGCCAGAGGGGGCCAAGAGACCCAGTACTTC. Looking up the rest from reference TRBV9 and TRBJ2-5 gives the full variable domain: DSGVTQTPKHLITATGQRVTLRCSPRSGDLSVYWYQQSLDQGLQFLIQYYNGEERAKGNILERFSAQQFPDLHSELNLSSLELGDSALYFCASSARGGQETQYFGPGTRLLVL.

Written as DNA, the CDR3 is TGTGCCAGCAGCCCCGATCTAGCGAGCTCCTACGAGCAGTACTTC. This sequence encodes CASSPDLASSYEQYF. The gene calls are TRBV5-6 and TRBJ2-7; tentatively, D is TRBD2 (6 bases). The V end was cut by 4 bases, the J end by 0 bases, with 14 bases between. The germline CDR1 and CDR2 sequences are SGHDT and YYEEEE. CDR3 size: 15 residues. The full variable domain, its missing parts supplied by reference TRBV5-6 and TRBJ2-7, is DAGVTQSPTHLIKTRGQQVTLRCSPKSGHDTVSWYQQALGQGPQFIFQYYEEEERQRGNFPDRFSGHQFPNYSSELNVNALLLGDSALYLCASSPDLASSYEQYFGPGTRLTVT.

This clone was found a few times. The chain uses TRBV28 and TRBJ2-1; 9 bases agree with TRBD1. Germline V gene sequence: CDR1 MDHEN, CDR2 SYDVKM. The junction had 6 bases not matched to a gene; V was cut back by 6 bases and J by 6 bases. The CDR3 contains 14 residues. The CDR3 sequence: CASSRGQGPNEQFF. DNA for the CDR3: TGTGCCAGCAGCCGGGGACAGGGCCCCAATGAGCAGTTCTTC.

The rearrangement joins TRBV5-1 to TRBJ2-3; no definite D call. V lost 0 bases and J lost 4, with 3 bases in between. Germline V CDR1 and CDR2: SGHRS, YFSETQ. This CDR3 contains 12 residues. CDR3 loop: CASSLGADTQYF. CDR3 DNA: TGCGCCAGCAGCTTGGGAGCAGATACGCAGTATTTT.

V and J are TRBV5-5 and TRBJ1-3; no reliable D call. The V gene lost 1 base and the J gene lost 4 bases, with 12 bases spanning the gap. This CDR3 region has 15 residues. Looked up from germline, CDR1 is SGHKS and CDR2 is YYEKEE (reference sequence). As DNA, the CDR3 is TGTGCCAGCAGCTTGCAATGGAACTACGGAAACACCATATATTTT. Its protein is CASSLQWNYGNTIYF.

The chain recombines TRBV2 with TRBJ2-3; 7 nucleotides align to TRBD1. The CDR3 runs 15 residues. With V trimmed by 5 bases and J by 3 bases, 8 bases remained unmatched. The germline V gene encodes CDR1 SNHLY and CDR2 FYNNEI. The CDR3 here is CASSFDRDGTDTQYF. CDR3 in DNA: TGTGCCAGCAGTTTTGACAGGGACGGTACAGATACGCAGTATTTT. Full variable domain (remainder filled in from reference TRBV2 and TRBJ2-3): EPEVTQTPSHQVTQMGQEVILRCVPISNHLYFYWYRQILGQKVEFLVSFYNNEISEKSEIFDDQFSVERPDGSNFTLKIRSTKLEDSAMYFCASSFDRDGTDTQYFGPGTRLTVL.